Sequencing of this T cell receptor beta chain was carried out in a study of resident and recirculating memory T cells in vitiligo. Study in general: Each patient gave two lesional and two nonlesional epidermal shave biopsies, plus PBMCs. The samples were homogenized without cell sorting before genomic DNA extraction.

With respect to this clone: Antigen unknown.

Only in-frame clones appear in the TCRdb table, and some are missing; sequencing was by immunoSEQ multiplex PCR. The repertoire holds 72,000 or so clones, 92% seen once, with 4% to 5.5% in the top ten. Germline CDR1 and CDR2: LGHNA and YNFKEQ. V trimming: 7 bases; J trimming: 4 bases; junction bases outside the gene matches: 15. This CDR3 region has 16 residues. Overall study findings and caveats: TCR sequences were not conserved across biopsy sites or patients.

Confetti depigmentation, marking active vitiligo, was absent in these patients. This clonotype originated in a male donor with vitiligo. V gene TRBV4-2 combines with J gene TRBJ1-2, with 7 bases fitting TRBD1. The specimen was blood. DNA for the CDR3: TGTGCCAGCAAAGGACAGGAACCTCTCGGTCCCTATGGCTACACCTTC. This sequence encodes CASKGQEPLGPYGYTF.